Only a few counts were recorded for the clone carrying this TCR beta chain. These data come from a study of T cells after yellow fever vaccination. TCRdb passed the 5' RACE reads through MiXCR, listing each CDR3 protein once. The sample includes more than 350,000 distinct CDR3 sequences, approximately 10% seen only once; the top ten take less than 20%. The CDR3 runs to 14 residues. Trimming removed 7 bases from V and 5 bases from J, with 17 bases in between. Germline CDR1 and CDR2: MNHNS and SASEGT. The TCR sequence derives from a young man who received the YFV17D yellow fever vaccine. Sequencing used PBMCs, obtained on the day of the first yellow fever vaccination. The chain couples TRBV6-1 to TRBJ2-5; the D gene is possibly TRBD1 (5 bases). CDR3: CASTKSPGLETQYF. For the CDR3, the DNA is TGTGCCAGCACCAAGTCTCCAGGGTTGGAGACCCAGTACTTC.